What follows are 31 T cell receptor beta chains derived from one specimen sequenced in a study of long-term antiretroviral therapy in people with HIV. Researchers ran immunoSEQ v3.0 at survey level. Profiling relied on immunoSEQ multiplex PCR, and the TCRdb table lists in-frame clones only, not all of them. The sample has around 29,000 clones, 80% seen once. Source: unsorted PBMCs, taken 0.3 years after starting antiretroviral therapy. Receptors were obtained from a man between 35 and 55 years old with HIV.

The chain is built from TRBV6-6 and TRBJ2-2; D is possibly TRBD1 (5 bases). V lost 2 bases, J lost 6 bases, and 10 bases lay in between. The CDR3 runs to 14 residues. The V gene's germline CDR1 is MNHNY and CDR2 SVGAGI (reference sequence). CDR3: CASSYTGSAGELFF. CDR3 in DNA: TGTGCCAGCAGTTACACAGGAAGTGCCGGGGAGCTGTTTTTT.

This clone was counted once. This chain connects TRBV27 to TRBJ2-2; D unclear. This CDR3 is built from 12 residues. The germline CDR1 and CDR2 sequences are MNHEY and SMNVEV (reference sequence). Trimming stripped 8 bases from V and 6 bases from J, with 10 bases between. The CDR3 DNA is TGTGCCAGCGGAATTTACGCCGGGGAGCTGTTTTTT. This encodes CASGIYAGELFF.

CDR3 coding DNA: TGTGCCAGCAAGGGCGCGGCCAAAAACATTCAGTACTTC. Translated: CASKGAAKNIQYF. The chain recombines TRBV7-2 with TRBJ2-4; D unclear. V was cut by 7 bases and J by 1 base, with 8 bases left in between. Germline values: CDR1 SGHTA, CDR2 FQGNSA. The CDR3 covers 13 residues.

The CDR3: CASSLQASAYNEQFF. Here the CDR3 DNA reads TGTGCCAGCAGCTTGCAGGCTAGCGCCTACAATGAGCAGTTCTTC. The gene calls are TRBV5-6 and TRBJ2-1; D may be TRBD2 (6 bases). With 1 base removed from V and 2 bases from J, the gap between germline ends came to 10 bases. CDR3 length: 15 residues. Germline V gene sequence: CDR1 SGHDT, CDR2 YYEEEE.

This sequence joins TRBV27 and TRBJ2-2; D unclear. CDR3 length equals 14 residues. Trimming removed 2 bases at V and 5 bases at J, with 9 bases between. Germline loops: CDR1 MNHEY, CDR2 SMNVEV (reference sequence). The DNA of the CDR3 is TGTGCCAGCAGTTTAACGGCGTTTACCGGGGAGCTGTTTTTT. Translated: CASSLTAFTGELFF.

The sample holds one count of this clone. The V call is TRBV6-4, the J call TRBJ1-2; TRBD1 aligns across 7 bases. With V trimmed by 3 bases and J by 6 bases, 10 bases remained unmatched. CDR1 is MRHNA, CDR2 SNTAGT, per germline. CDR3 size: 15 residues. The CDR3 nucleotides read TGTGCCAGCAGTGAACGACCCGACAGGGTACATGGCTACACCTTC. Amino acids: CASSERPDRVHGYTF.

The J gene is TRBJ1-6, the V gene TRBV6-6, with unresolved D. Germline CDR1 MNHNY, CDR2 SVGAGI (reference sequence). Trimming removed 0 bases at V and 11 bases at J, with 11 bases between. The CDR3 runs 14 residues. The CDR3 DNA reads as TGTGCCAGCAGTTACTCGAAGGTTTTCCCACCCCTCCACTTT. Translated: CASSYSKVFPPLHF.

The chain has TRBV10-3 and TRBJ2-7; tentative D call: TRBD1 (7 bases). CDR1 ENHRY and CDR2 SYGVKD come from the germline V gene. V lost 2 bases and J lost 6, with 11 bases in between. The CDR3 consists of 13 residues. The CDR3 here is CAISETGDFEQYF. CDR3 DNA: TGTGCCATCAGTGAGACAGGGGACTTCGAGCAGTACTTC.

In regard to this clone: The same CDR3 arises from other DNA sequences in this sample as well. V usage is TRBV30 and J usage is TRBJ2-2; 8 bases align to TRBD1. The germline V gene encodes CDR1 GTSNPN and CDR2 SVGIG (reference sequence). CDR3 length: 19 residues. V lost 0 bases, J lost 1 base, and 13 bases stayed unmatched. This chain's CDR3 is CAWSVSADRGSLNTGELFF. The CDR3 DNA is TGTGCCTGGAGTGTAAGCGCTGACAGGGGTTCCCTGAACACCGGGGAGCTGTTTTTT. Looking up the rest from reference TRBV30 and TRBJ2-2 gives the full variable domain: SQTIHQWPATLVQPVGSPLSLECTVEGTSNPNLYWYRQAAGRGLQLLFYSVGIGQISSEVPQNLSASRPQDRQFILSSKKLLLSDSGFYLCAWSVSADRGSLNTGELFFGEGSRLTVL.

V usage is TRBV5-4 and J usage is TRBJ2-1; 12 nucleotides line up with TRBD2. The CDR3 length is 17 residues. Germline-derived CDR1 and CDR2 are SGHNT and YYREEE (reference sequence). V lost 4 bases, J lost 5 bases, and 10 bases stayed unmatched. DNA of the CDR3: TGTGCCAGCAGCGTCATAGGACTAGCGGGAATCCACAATGAGCAGTTCTTC. Translating it yields CASSVIGLAGIHNEQFF.

This chain's CDR3 is CASSLIKRLMGGELFF. As DNA, the CDR3 is TGTGCCAGCAGCTTAATCAAGCGATTAATGGGCGGGGAGCTGTTTTTT. The chain has TRBV13 and TRBJ2-2; D is ambiguous. The V gene's germline CDR1 is PRHDT and CDR2 FYEKMQ (reference sequence). Trimming left V 2 bases short and J 7 bases short, with 17 bases between. The CDR3 has 16 amino acids.

This chain links TRBV28 with TRBJ1-5; D perhaps matches TRBD1 (6 bases). CDR1 and CDR2 (germline): MDHEN, SYDVKM. The CDR3 extends over 14 amino acids. Trimming took 6 bases from V and 7 from J, leaving 16 bases between them. The CDR3 region has the DNA TGTGCCAGCAGACCTGGGGGGGGCCGGCAGCCCCAGCATTTT. This encodes CASRPGGGRQPQHF. Together with reference TRBV28 and TRBJ1-5, the CDR3 gives the full variable domain: DVKVTQSSRYLVKRTGEKVFLECVQDMDHENMFWYRQDPGLGLRLIYFSYDVKMKEKGDIPEGYSVSREKKERFSLILESASTNQTSMYLCASRPGGGRQPQHFGDGTRLSIL.

The chain carries TRBV10-2 and TRBJ2-1, with D possibly being TRBD1 (6 bases). V was shortened by 8 bases and J by 7 bases, with 18 bases between the two germline ends. CDR3 length equals 14 residues. The germline CDR1 and CDR2 sequences are WSHSY and SAAADI. The CDR3 nucleotides read TGCGCCAGCTCGGACAGCCCAAACCGGAATGAGCAGTTCTTC. It yields the protein CASSDSPNRNEQFF.

The rearrangement uses TRBV18 and TRBJ2-1, with unresolved D. The CDR3 sequence is 13 residues long. The germline V gene has CDR1 KGHSH and CDR2 LQKENI. Trimming cost V 0 bases and J 3 bases, with 3 bases left between them. This CDR3 reads CASSPPNYNEQFF. CDR3 in DNA: TGTGCCAGCTCACCACCCAACTACAATGAGCAGTTCTTC.

This chain links TRBV7-8 with TRBJ2-5, with a tentative D call TRBD2 (6 bases). The CDR3 sequence is 13 residues long. CDR1 is SGHVS, CDR2 FQNEAQ, per germline. Deletions cut 8 bases from V and 7 bases from J, with 17 bases between. The CDR3 loop is CASQTTLEGTQYF. The CDR3 coding sequence is TGTGCCAGCCAGACTACGTTGGAGGGGACCCAGTACTTC.

This clone was detected once. The chain is built from TRBV6-5 and TRBJ2-5; D is uncertain. Germline CDR1 is MNHEY and CDR2 is SVGAGI. This CDR3 spans 14 amino acids. The V end lost 2 bases, the J end lost 0 bases, and 7 bases lay between the germline ends. The CDR3 coding sequence is TGTGCCAGCAGTTACGTAGGGAACCAAGAGACCCAGTACTTC. It codes for CASSYVGNQETQYF.

The rearrangement joins TRBV19 to TRBJ1-4; D may be TRBD1 (6 bases). Trimming left V 5 bases short and J 3 bases short, with 10 bases between. The CDR3 runs 14 residues. The germline V gene encodes CDR1 LNHDA and CDR2 SQIVND (reference sequence). The DNA for the CDR3 is TGTGCCAGTAGTTGGACAGCCGCTAATGAAAAACTGTTTTTT. Its translation: CASSWTAANEKLFF.

Written as DNA, the CDR3 is TGTGCCAGCAGCTTAGCGTCGGACATTCAGTACTTC. Its protein product is CASSLASDIQYF. The chain has TRBV7-9 and TRBJ2-4; D is unresolved. Trimming removed 0 bases from V and 8 bases from J, with 5 bases in between. Germline CDR1 and CDR2: SEHNR and FQNEAQ (reference sequence). This CDR3 spans 12 amino acids.

The chain employs TRBV6-5 and TRBJ2-7, with D perhaps TRBD1 or TRBD2 (6 bases each). The CDR3 totals 13 residues. In germline, CDR1 is MNHEY, CDR2 SVGAGI. With 5 bases removed from V and 1 base from J, the gap between germline ends came to 9 bases. In DNA form, the CDR3 reads TGTGCCAGCAGTCGAGGGGGGTCCTACGAGCAGTACTTC. It specifies CASSRGGSYEQYF.

The chain couples TRBV9 to TRBJ2-3; D is tentatively TRBD1 or TRBD2 (5 bases each). Germline V gene sequence: CDR1 SGDLS, CDR2 YYNGEE. With 4 bases removed from V and 3 bases from J, the gap between germline ends came to 18 bases. The CDR3 is 16 amino acids. CDR3 in DNA: TGTGCCAGCAGCCCCGTCGGGGCCCGGAGGACAGATACGCAGTATTTT. Amino acids: CASSPVGARRTDTQYF.

This chain uses TRBV19 with TRBJ2-7, with 8 nucleotides matching TRBD2. The ends lost 5 bases at V and 3 bases at J; junction bases unmatched: 9. There are 15 residues in the CDR3. The germline V gene has CDR1 LNHDA and CDR2 SQIVND (reference sequence). CDR3 in amino acids: CASSPAGTRIYEQYF. The CDR3 region has the DNA TGTGCCAGTAGTCCCGCCGGGACTAGAATCTACGAGCAGTACTTC.

This clone has more than one count but fewer than ten. The rearrangement uses TRBV5-4 and TRBJ2-3; 7 nucleotides align to TRBD1. V was pared by 2 bases and J by 4 bases, with 7 bases of the junction left unmatched. Germline CDR1 is SGHNT and CDR2 is YYREEE (reference sequence). The CDR3 length is 15 residues. This CDR3 is CASSFGQGVADTQYF. Written as DNA, the CDR3 is TGTGCCAGCAGCTTTGGCCAGGGGGTAGCAGATACGCAGTATTTT.

This clone has a handful of counts. The V gene is TRBV18, the J gene TRBJ2-2; TRBD2 is a possible D gene (6 bases). CDR1 KGHSH and CDR2 LQKENI come from the germline V gene. Trimming shortened V by 5 bases and J by 3 bases, and 7 bases separated the two germline ends. This CDR3 has 13 residues. In DNA form, the CDR3 reads TGTGCCAGCTCAACTAGCTACACCGGGGAGCTGTTTTTT. It codes for CASSTSYTGELFF. The complete variable domain, with remaining parts taken from reference TRBV18 and TRBJ2-2, reads NAGVMQNPRHLVRRRGQEARLRCSPMKGHSHVYWYRQLPEEGLKFMVYLQKENIIDESGMPKERFSAEFPKEGPSILRIQQVVRGDSAAYFCASSTSYTGELFFGEGSRLTVL.

The CDR3 is CASSVSGRPYEQYF. Written as DNA, the CDR3 is TGTGCCAGCAGCGTATCTGGGAGACCCTACGAGCAGTACTTC. The chain joins TRBV9 to TRBJ2-5; possibly TRBD2 for D (5 bases). The J call may not be correct, given that the DNA end is closer to TRBJ2-7. This CDR3 comprises 14 residues. In germline, CDR1 is SGDLS, CDR2 YYNGEE.

This clone showed up just once. The gene calls are TRBV6-5 and TRBJ2-1; the D is unclear. Per germline, CDR1 MNHEY and CDR2 SVGAGI. Trimming shortened V by 6 bases and J by 6 bases, and 18 bases separated the two germline ends. This CDR3 comprises 15 residues. For the CDR3, the DNA is TGTGCCAGCAGGACCGGCTCTGCCGAGCCCAATGAGCAGTTCTTC. Translating gives CASRTGSAEPNEQFF.

This chain links TRBV6-6 with TRBJ2-2; 8 nucleotides agree with TRBD1. The CDR3 sequence is 15 residues long. CDR1 and CDR2 from the germline V gene are MNHNY and SVGAGI (reference sequence). Trimming took 2 bases from V and 6 from J; bases not matched to a gene: 5. This CDR3 is CASSYDRGGSGELFF. The CDR3 nucleotides are TGTGCCAGCAGTTACGACAGGGGAGGATCCGGGGAGCTGTTTTTT.

The sample holds a few counts of this clone. The chain links TRBV7-2 to TRBJ1-1; D possibly corresponds to TRBD1 (5 bases). The CDR3 has 13 amino acids. Germline V gene data show CDR1 as SGHTA and CDR2 as FQGNSA. V was pared by 3 bases and J by 4 bases, with 9 bases between. CDR3 region: CASSFRQTTEAFF. CDR3 DNA sequence: TGTGCCAGCAGCTTTAGACAGACCACTGAAGCTTTCTTT.

The rearrangement joins TRBV5-1 to TRBJ2-1, with D possibly matching TRBD1 (6 bases). Trimming took off 4 bases at V and 4 bases at J, with 15 bases between the two ends. The CDR3 has 15 amino acids. The germline V gene encodes CDR1 SGHRS and CDR2 YFSETQ. CDR3 DNA: TGCGCCAGCAGCATACAGGGAAACCTATACAATGAGCAGTTCTTC. It translates to CASSIQGNLYNEQFF.

Note on this clone: The junction departs from the called germline gene at one end, perhaps through a read error. The rearrangement links TRBV13 to TRBJ2-7, with D possibly matching TRBD1 (5 bases). The CDR3 spans 14 residues. CDR1 and CDR2 from the germline V gene are PRHDT and FYEKMQ (reference sequence). The CDR3 loop reads CASSLRGRSYEQHF. The CDR3 bases are TGTGCCAGCAGCTTAAGGGGTCGATCCTACGAGCAGCACTTC.

This clone was detected only a few times. The chain joins TRBV6-5 to TRBJ2-7, with D perhaps TRBD2 (7 bases). Trimming pared 6 bases from V and 3 bases from J, leaving 12 bases between. The CDR3 runs 13 residues. CDR1 MNHEY and CDR2 SVGAGI come from the germline V gene. The CDR3 loop reads CASSHREGYEQYF. The CDR3 DNA reads TGTGCCAGCAGCCACAGGGAGGGCTACGAGCAGTACTTC.

The V and J genes are TRBV18 and TRBJ2-5; weak D call: TRBD2 (7 bases). V was cut by 3 bases and J by 5 bases, with 13 bases left in between. Germline V CDR1 and CDR2: KGHSH, LQKENI. The CDR3 has 14 residues. This CDR3 reads CASSPIRGGETQYF. The CDR3 bases are TGTGCCAGCTCACCCATCAGGGGAGGGGAGACCCAGTACTTC.